This entry lists 6 T cell receptor beta chains sequenced from one sample in a study of radiation and T cells in renal cell carcinoma. Time point specified: blood 2 weeks post-SBRT. Treatment indicated: 15 Gy SBRT to primary tumor, nephrectomy 4 weeks later. The protocol was immunoSEQ multiplex PCR, while the TCRdb copy is restricted to in-frame clones and leaves out a portion. Of roughly 49,000 clones listed, 80% are singletons. The specimen was blood, collected from a patient whose treatment included radiotherapy and nephrectomy. The receptors shown here come from a woman between 65 and 79 years old with renal cell carcinoma.

The chain recombines TRBV5-1 with TRBJ2-5; D might be TRBD2 (6 bases). CDR3 length equals 15 residues. V was cut by 4 bases and J by 5 bases, with 18 bases left in between. The germline gives CDR1 SGHRS, CDR2 YFSETQ. The CDR3 DNA reads as TGCGCCAGCAGCACGGGACCGCTTGGGGGGGAGACCCAGTACTTC. Encoded protein: CASSTGPLGGETQYF.

The chain couples TRBV27 to TRBJ1-5; D is ambiguous. CDR1 MNHEY and CDR2 SMNVEV come from the germline V gene (reference sequence). The CDR3 spans 14 residues. V gave up 6 bases and J gave up 7 bases, with 16 bases separating them. The CDR3 reads CASRSTGHGQPQHF. The CDR3 DNA reads TGTGCCAGCAGGTCAACCGGGCATGGACAGCCCCAGCATTTT.

This rearrangement joins TRBV5-1 to TRBJ1-4, with 7 bases matching TRBD1. CDR1 SGHRS and CDR2 YFSETQ come from the germline V gene. The CDR3 totals 14 residues. V lost 2 bases and J lost 5; bases outside the gene matches: 3. CDR3 residues: CASSFQGENEKLFF. The CDR3 DNA follows: TGCGCCAGCAGCTTCCAGGGGGAGAATGAAAAACTGTTTTTT.

This rearrangement joins TRBV30 to TRBJ1-1; TRBD1 aligns across 7 bases. CDR3 size: 13 residues. Per the germline V gene, CDR1 is GTSNPN and CDR2 is SVGIG (reference sequence). The V segment lost 3 bases and the J segment 7 bases; nucleotides outside the gene matches: 8. CDR3 loop: CAWSEGGTGEAFF. The CDR3 DNA is TGTGCCTGGAGCGAAGGGGGCACGGGTGAAGCTTTCTTT.

This clone occurred once. This chain links TRBV29-1 with TRBJ1-2; D uncertain. This CDR3 region has 12 residues. The V and J ends lost 6 bases and 1 base respectively, with 9 bases between them. Germline lookup yields CDR1 SQVTM and CDR2 ANQGSEA. Here the CDR3 DNA reads TGCAGCGTAGTCGACGGTAACTATGGCTACACCTTC. Its translation: CSVVDGNYGYTF.

V is TRBV27 and J is TRBJ1-4, with D unclear. The germline V gene encodes CDR1 MNHEY and CDR2 SMNVEV (reference sequence). The CDR3 covers 15 residues. V was trimmed by 5 bases and J by 0 bases, leaving 10 bases between them. CDR3 sequence (DNA): TGTGCCAGCAGTACCCAGTGGGCAACTAATGAAAAACTGTTTTTT. Translating it yields CASSTQWATNEKLFF.